The rows below give T cell receptor beta chains drawn from one sample of a study of T cells in Graves' hyperthyroidism and ophthalmopathy. In TCRdb, the multiplex PCR reads were re-called with MiXCR into one record per CDR3 protein. The profile shows some 690,000 distinct CDR3 sequences, about 18% of them singletons. The source material was blood. These receptor sequences come from a man aged 45-65 years with Graves' hyperthyroidism. The CDR3 runs from the conserved cysteine through the conserved F or W. A D gene is named only where the DNA matches it firmly. Clone size is stated in some rows and not others, as once, few, many or a class when expanded.

many	-	TRBV6-1	TRBJ2-7	TGTGCCAGCAGCTCCAAGCGTGCACCCACCTACGAGCAGTACTTC	CASSSKRAPTYEQYF
-	-	TRBV20-1	TRBJ1-1	TGCAGTGCTAGAGATTACGAGGGGGAAAGTGACATGAACACTGAAGCTTTCTTT	CSARDYEGESDMNTEAFF
many	TRBD2	TRBV18	TRBJ2-1	TGTGCCAGCTCACCCCCTGGACTAGCGGGAGGTTCCTACAATGAGCAGTTCTTC	CASSPPGLAGGSYNEQFF
few	-	TRBV5-6	TRBJ2-1	TGTGCCAGCAGCTGGAGGCCTACGGAGCAGTTCTTC	CASSWRPTEQFF
-	TRBD2	TRBV2	TRBJ2-7	TGTGCCAGCAGCGGGGGGGCTAGCGGGACCGACTACGAGCAGTACTTC	CASSGGASGTDYEQYF
few	TRBD1	TRBV19	TRBJ2-7	TGTGCCAGTACGACGGGGACAGGCGGCGAGCAGTACTTC	CASTTGTGGEQYF
many	-	TRBV29-1	TRBJ2-1	TGCAGCGTTGAAGATCCGGGACGGAGCTCCTACAATGAGCAGTTCTTC	CSVEDPGRSSYNEQFF
-	-	TRBV27	TRBJ1-2	TGTGCCAGCAGTTTTTCAGGGGTAGGAGGCTATGGCTACACCTTC	CASSFSGVGGYGYTF
few	TRBD1	TRBV27	TRBJ2-7	TGTGCCAGCAGTACAAGGACAGGGGAAGTAAGCGGCTCAACCTACGAGCAGTACTTC	CASSTRTGEVSGSTYEQYF
many	TRBD1	TRBV20-1	TRBJ1-1	TGCAGTGCTAGGAGACAGGGGCCCAACACTGAAGCTTTCTTT	CSARRQGPNTEAFF
many	TRBD1	TRBV27	TRBJ1-1	TGTGCCAGCAGTCCTGGGACAGGGGATGACACTGAAGCTTTCTTT	CASSPGTGDDTEAFF
-	TRBD1	TRBV20-1	TRBJ1-2	TGCAGTGCTAAGGACAGGCGCCCATATGGCTACACCTTC	CSAKDRRPYGYTF
few	-	TRBV27	TRBJ1-5	TGTGCCAGCAGTTTAACCGGGCAGCCCCAGCATTTT	CASSLTGQPQHF
-	-	TRBV29-1	TRBJ1-1	TGCAGCGTTGGAGCTTTTGGGGGTAGGAACACTGAAGCTTTCTTT	CSVGAFGGRNTEAFF
few	-	TRBV5-1	TRBJ1-1	TGCGCCAGCAGCTTGGGGGGGGGACAGAACACTGAAGCTTTCTTT	CASSLGGGQNTEAFF
few	TRBD2	TRBV6-5	TRBJ2-5	TGTGCCAGCAGTTACTTTAGCGGGAAAGAGACCCAGTACTTC	CASSYFSGKETQYF
many	TRBD1	TRBV18	TRBJ1-1	TGTGCCAGCTCAGCAGGGGGCATGAACACTGAAGCTTTCTTT	CASSAGGMNTEAFF
many	TRBD1	TRBV18	TRBJ2-7	TGTGCCAGCTCACCCAAGACAGGGGAGGACGAGCAGTACTTC	CASSPKTGEDEQYF
many	TRBD2	TRBV27	TRBJ2-7	TGTGCCAGCGCAGGAGGACTAGCGGGAGGGCCACGGTCCTACGAGCAGTACTTC	CASAGGLAGGPRSYEQYF
few	-	TRBV19	TRBJ2-1	TGTGCCAGTAGCCCGGCCGGCAGACGGTCCTACAATGAGCAGTTCTTC	CASSPAGRRSYNEQFF
many	-	TRBV7-2	TRBJ1-2	TGTGCCAGCAGCGAATTCTATACAGGGAGGAGAGGCTACACCTTC	CASSEFYTGRRGYTF
many	-	TRBV30	TRBJ1-6	TGTGCCTGGAGTGCGGCGGCCAGCTCCTATAATTCACCCCTCCACTTT	CAWSAAASSYNSPLHF
many	-	TRBV6-2/TRBV6-3	TRBJ2-7	TGTGCCAGCAGTTACTCATGGGACGGTACCTACGAGCAGTACTTC	CASSYSWDGTYEQYF
few	-	TRBV30	TRBJ1-5	TGTGCCTGGAGTGAAGGGGGGGGCAATCAGCCCCAGCATTTT	CAWSEGGGNQPQHF
-	TRBD2	TRBV7-9	TRBJ2-3	TGTGCCAGCAGTTTCCCTGCTAGCGGGGGCACAGATACGCAGTATTTT	CASSFPASGGTDTQYF
many	-	TRBV11-3	TRBJ2-3	TGTGCCAGCAGCTCGCCGTGGGCTCGAGATACGCAGTATTTT	CASSSPWARDTQYF
-	-	TRBV27	TRBJ1-5	TGTGCCAGCAGTTTAGAAAAAACTAGCAATCAGCCCCAGCATTTT	CASSLEKTSNQPQHF
-	TRBD1	TRBV25-1	TRBJ2-7	TGTGCCAGCAGTGAATGGGGACAGGGCGACGAGCAGTACTTC	CASSEWGQGDEQYF